The 30 T cell receptor beta chains presented below share a single source sample, sequenced in a study of T-cell memory formation after mild COVID-19. One entry per CDR3 protein, called by TCRdb with MiXCR from the 5' RACE reads. The table shows around 250,000 distinct CDR3 sequences, with 8% to 10% occurring only once. The sequencing input was PBMCs or a T cell subset sorted from them (not recorded which). These receptor sequences come from a young man who had mild COVID-19 (a few samples of this study predate the infection). Cell type and time point are not known.

The genes are TRBV4-2 and TRBJ2-1; 7 positions match TRBD1. The V gene's germline CDR1 is LGHNA and CDR2 YNFKEQ. V lost 0 bases to trimming and J lost 9 bases; unmatched junction nucleotides: 11. This CDR3 has 16 residues. CDR3 in DNA: TGTGCCAGCAGCCAAGATCTAGATCGACAGGGCCGTGAGCAGTTCTTC. Protein sequence: CASSQDLDRQGREQFF.

This clonotype showed up many times. The chain links TRBV3-1 to TRBJ1-5, with D tentatively TRBD1 (6 bases). Germline V gene lookup returns CDR1 LGHDT and CDR2 YNNKEL (reference sequence). V lost 3 bases, J lost 6 bases, and 9 bases lay in between. This CDR3 comprises 13 residues. The DNA of the CDR3 is TGTGCCAGCAGCCATTACAGGGCTCAGCCCCAGCATTTT. It is translated as CASSHYRAQPQHF.

This clonotype came up many times. The chain is built from TRBV7-3 and TRBJ2-1, with TRBD2 matching 13 bases. Germline V gene sequence: CDR1 SGHTA, CDR2 FQGTGA. This CDR3 comprises 16 residues. J was trimmed by 9 bases and V by 1 base; bases with no gene match: 6. The CDR3 bases are TGTGCCAGCAGCTTAAGGACTAGCGGGGGTATCGGTGAGCAGTTCTTC. This encodes CASSLRTSGGIGEQFF.

This clonotype has only a few counts. The chain combines TRBV5-1 with TRBJ2-3, with D possibly being TRBD1 (6 bases). The V gene's germline CDR1 is SGHRS and CDR2 YFSETQ. Trimming left V 3 bases short and J 2 bases short, with 10 bases between. The CDR3 contains 14 residues. In DNA, the CDR3 is TGCGCCAGCAGCTCTAGACAGGACACAGATACGCAGTATTTT. Residues: CASSSRQDTDTQYF.

The chain employs TRBV16 and TRBJ2-7, with D perhaps assigned TRBD1 or TRBD2 (6 bases each). The CDR3 length is 16 residues. Germline loops: CDR1 KGHSY, CDR2 FQNENV. V was trimmed by 4 bases and J by 0 bases, leaving 16 bases between them. The CDR3: CASSLGWGANSYEQYF. The CDR3 nucleotides are TGTGCCAGCAGCCTGGGGTGGGGGGCGAACTCCTACGAGCAGTACTTC.

In this sample, this clonotype turned up a few times. The chain combines TRBV6-2 or TRBV6-3 with TRBJ1-5; TRBD1 might be the D (5 bases). Trimming took off 7 bases at V and 5 bases at J, with 12 bases between the two ends. CDR3 size: 13 residues. Germline assignment: CDR1 MNHEY and CDR2 SVGEGT. In DNA, the CDR3 is TGTGCCAGCACCGAGGGGATTCATCAGCCCCAGCATTTT. This translates into CASTEGIHQPQHF.

This clonotype was counted at least ten times. The chain employs TRBV15 and TRBJ1-2, with D unclear. There are 15 residues in the CDR3. Trimming shortened V by 4 bases and J by 6 bases, and 18 bases separated the two germline ends. Germline CDR1 reads LNHNV; CDR2 reads YYDKDF (reference sequence). The chain's CDR3 is CATSKRTAPSDGYTF. The DNA of the CDR3 is TGTGCCACCAGCAAGCGTACAGCGCCTAGCGATGGCTACACCTTC.

This clonotype was seen a handful of times. The CDR3 bases are TGCGCCAGCAGCTTGGGGTCGGGACAGGGGCAAGAGACCCAGTACTTC. Residues: CASSLGSGQGQETQYF. The chain joins TRBV5-1 to TRBJ2-5; the match to TRBD1 covers 10 bases. Germline-derived CDR1 and CDR2 are SGHRS and YFSETQ. V lost 0 bases and J lost 2; bases outside the gene matches: 4. This CDR3 has 16 residues.

This clonotype was seen ten or more times. V usage is TRBV29-1 and J usage is TRBJ1-4; no clear D. The ends were cut back, 2 bases at V and 4 bases at J, with 11 bases in the middle. The germline CDR1 and CDR2 sequences are SQVTM and ANQGSEA. The CDR3 has 14 residues. The DNA of the CDR3 is TGCAGCGTTGAATTAAGAGGTAGTAATGAAAAACTGTTTTTT. Amino acid sequence: CSVELRGSNEKLFF. Full variable domain (missing parts from reference TRBV29-1 and TRBJ1-4): SAVISQKPSRDICQRGTSLTIQCQVDSQVTMMFWYRQQPGQSLTLIATANQGSEATYESGFVIDKFPISRPNLTFSTLTVSNMSPEDSSIYLCSVELRGSNEKLFFGSGTQLSVL.

The V call is TRBV5-1, the J call TRBJ2-3, with D tentatively TRBD2 (5 bases). V gave up 0 bases and J gave up 0 bases, with 8 bases separating them. This CDR3 comprises 15 residues. Looked up from germline, CDR1 is SGHRS and CDR2 is YFSETQ. CDR3 sequence (DNA): TGCGCCAGCAGCTTGGGCAGGACTAGCACAGATACGCAGTATTTT. This sequence encodes CASSLGRTSTDTQYF.

The CDR3 bases are TGTGCCAGCAGCGAAGGGTATTGGGTGAACACTGAAGCTTTCTTT. It specifies CASSEGYWVNTEAFF. This rearrangement joins TRBV25-1 to TRBJ1-1; D not resolved. V lost 6 bases, J lost 0 bases, and 14 bases lay in between. The germline V gene encodes CDR1 MGHDK and CDR2 SYGVNS. The CDR3 sequence is 15 residues long.

The chain is built from TRBV7-9 and TRBJ2-1, with 7 bases matching TRBD1. The germline CDR1 and CDR2 sequences are SEHNR and FQNEAQ (reference sequence). With V trimmed by 7 bases and J by 6 bases, 18 bases remained unmatched. The CDR3 runs to 17 residues. The CDR3 bases are TGTGCCAGCACTCTCAGAGACCGGGGACAGCGATGCAATGAGCAGTTCTTC. Its translation: CASTLRDRGQRCNEQFF.

The chain combines TRBV18 with TRBJ2-6; TRBD1 is a possible D gene (6 bases). Trimming stripped 3 bases from V and 5 bases from J, with 17 bases between. The CDR3 loop spans 17 amino acids. Germline CDR1 is KGHSH and CDR2 is LQKENI. In nucleotides, the CDR3 is TGTGCCAGCTCACCCCGGGACACAGCTCTTTGGGCCAACGTCCTGACTTTC. It codes for CASSPRDTALWANVLTF.

This clonotype was seen a handful of times. The gene calls are TRBV5-1 and TRBJ2-6; no firm D call. Germline-derived CDR1 and CDR2 are SGHRS and YFSETQ. Trimming took off 0 bases at V and 1 base at J, with 8 bases between the two ends. The CDR3 covers 16 residues. CDR3 region: CASSLEAISGANVLTF. The CDR3 region has the DNA TGCGCCAGCAGCTTGGAAGCGATATCTGGGGCCAACGTCCTGACTTTC. Full variable domain (rest looked up from reference TRBV5-1 and TRBJ2-6): KAGVTQTPRYLIKTRGQQVTLSCSPISGHRSVSWYQQTPGQGLQFLFEYFSETQRNKGNFPGRFSGRQFSNSRSEMNVSTLELGDSALYLCASSLEAISGANVLTFGAGSRLTVL.

The V call is TRBV5-1, the J call TRBJ2-7, with D perhaps TRBD1 or TRBD2 (5 bases each). Trimming took 2 bases from V and 3 from J, leaving 12 bases between them. CDR3 size: 14 residues. Germline V gene sequence: CDR1 SGHRS, CDR2 YFSETQ. The chain's CDR3 is CASSFGRDLYEQYF. The DNA for the CDR3 is TGCGCCAGCAGCTTTGGTCGGGACCTCTACGAGCAGTACTTC.

The V gene is TRBV21-1, the J gene TRBJ2-2. TRBV21-1 is classified as a pseudogene. The CDR3 totals 13 residues. CDR3 loop: CASSKVCTGELFF. CDR3 in DNA: TGTGCCAGCAGCAAGGTCTGTACCGGGGAGCTGTTTTTT.

The chain carries TRBV6-5 and TRBJ2-5; D is perhaps TRBD1 (6 bases). CDR1 and CDR2 from the germline V gene are MNHEY and SVGAGI. The V and J ends lost 2 bases and 3 bases respectively, with 10 bases between them. This CDR3 has 14 residues. CDR3 nucleotide sequence: TGTGCCAGCAGTTACCCCGGGGACAAAGAGACCCAGTACTTC. Protein sequence: CASSYPGDKETQYF.

This clonotype was seen a few times. The chain links TRBV20-1 to TRBJ2-3; TRBD2 might be the D (6 bases). The CDR3 has 13 amino acids. Germline assignment: CDR1 DFQATT and CDR2 SNEGSKA (reference sequence). The ends were cut back, 0 bases at V and 8 bases at J, with 12 bases in the middle. The CDR3 bases are TGCAGTGCTAGAGATACCGGGGGAGCTACGCAGTATTTT. Residues: CSARDTGGATQYF.

The rearrangement joins TRBV7-9 to TRBJ2-7; a weak D match, TRBD1 (6 bases). V was pared by 4 bases and J by 5 bases, with 12 bases between. The CDR3 covers 13 residues. Germline CDR1 is SEHNR and CDR2 is FQNEAQ (reference sequence). Here the CDR3 reads CASSSQGSDEQYV. The CDR3 nucleotides are TGTGCCAGCAGCTCACAGGGTAGCGACGAGCAGTACGTC.

V is TRBV20-1 and J is TRBJ2-7, with D hard to call. Trimming removed 4 bases at V and 3 bases at J, with 10 bases between. The CDR3 is 12 amino acids. The germline V gene encodes CDR1 DFQATT and CDR2 SNEGSKA (reference sequence). The CDR3 bases are TGCAGTGCTACCACATCAGGCTACGAGCAGTACTTC. Translation: CSATTSGYEQYF.

The chain links TRBV5-6 to TRBJ1-1; 7 bases are shared with TRBD1. Germline V lookup: CDR1 SGHDT, CDR2 YYEEEE. This CDR3 region has 17 residues. J was trimmed by 1 base and V by 0 bases; bases with no gene match: 9. CDR3: CASSLEVGGGWNTEAFF. The CDR3 DNA sequence: TGTGCCAGCAGCTTGGAGGTAGGGGGCGGATGGAACACTGAAGCTTTCTTT.

The rearrangement links TRBV5-1 to TRBJ2-1; 8 bases are shared with TRBD2. This CDR3 comprises 17 residues. V lost 5 bases to trimming and J lost 0 bases; unmatched junction nucleotides: 10. Germline-derived CDR1 and CDR2 are SGHRS and YFSETQ. The CDR3 nucleotides read TGCGCCAGCAGTGGGCGGGGGGACGGGAGCTCCTACAATGAGCAGTTCTTC. This codes for CASSGRGDGSSYNEQFF.

A few counts support this clonotype. The chain has TRBV20-1 and TRBJ2-7, with no clear D. Germline CDR1 DFQATT, CDR2 SNEGSKA (reference sequence). V was trimmed by 2 bases and J by 2 bases, leaving 10 bases between them. The CDR3 spans 13 residues. The CDR3 coding sequence is TGCAGTGCTAGAAACTTCCGGGCCTACGAGCAGTACTTC. Its translation is CSARNFRAYEQYF.

The rearrangement joins TRBV3-1 to TRBJ2-3; possibly TRBD1 or TRBD2 for D (6 bases each). Germline CDR1 reads LGHDT; CDR2 reads YNNKEL (reference sequence). V was shortened by 2 bases and J by 5 bases, with 17 bases between the two germline ends. This CDR3 is 16 amino acids long. The CDR3 is CASSQRDGGPIDTQYF. The CDR3 bases are TGTGCCAGCAGCCAAAGGGATGGGGGGCCCATAGATACGCAGTATTTT.

This sequence joins TRBV9 and TRBJ1-5; perhaps TRBD1 as D (5 bases). CDR3 length equals 15 residues. Germline V CDR1 and CDR2: SGDLS, YYNGEE. The ends were cut back, 4 bases at V and 0 bases at J, with 11 bases in the middle. DNA of the CDR3: TGTGCCAGCAGCCCAGAGGGGACTAGCAATCAGCCCCAGCATTTT. Protein: CASSPEGTSNQPQHF. The entire variable domain, with the rest obtained from reference TRBV9 and TRBJ1-5, is as follows: DSGVTQTPKHLITATGQRVTLRCSPRSGDLSVYWYQQSLDQGLQFLIQYYNGEERAKGNILERFSAQQFPDLHSELNLSSLELGDSALYFCASSPEGTSNQPQHFGDGTRLSIL.

This clonotype showed up many times. The chain employs TRBV7-2 and TRBJ2-1; TRBD1 agrees at 12 bases. Germline-derived CDR1 and CDR2 are SGHTA and FQGNSA. V lost 0 bases and J lost 7; bases outside the gene matches: 4. The CDR3 runs 16 residues. In DNA, the CDR3 is TGTGCCAGCAGCTTAGCGGGACAGGGGGCTAAAAATGAGCAGTTCTTC. Translation gives CASSLAGQGAKNEQFF.

V is TRBV7-9 and J is TRBJ1-2, with 8 bases lining up with TRBD1. Germline V CDR1 and CDR2: SEHNR, FQNEAQ (reference sequence). This CDR3 has 14 residues. Trimming at V came to 5 bases and at J to 4 bases, leaving 6 bases not matched to a gene. CDR3 in amino acids: CASSVRGQVYGYTF. For the CDR3, the DNA is TGTGCCAGCAGCGTTAGGGGACAGGTCTATGGCTACACCTTC.

In its sample, this clonotype was seen a few times. The CDR3 coding sequence is TGCGCCAGCAGCAACCTACCGCCAATCGTCCGGGAGACCCAGTACTTC. Translation gives CASSNLPPIVRETQYF. J is TRBJ2-5 and V is TRBV5-1, with D uncertain. V lost 4 bases, J lost 5 bases, and 21 bases lay in between. The CDR3 consists of 16 residues. CDR1 is SGHRS, CDR2 YFSETQ, per germline.

The chain carries TRBV7-2 and TRBJ2-5; unclear D gene. The V end was cut by 1 base, the J end by 4 bases, with 13 bases between. Per the germline V gene, CDR1 is SGHTA and CDR2 is FQGNSA. This CDR3 comprises 15 residues. CDR3 sequence (DNA): TGTGCCAGCAGCTTAGTAACGGATTGGGCAGAGACCCAGTACTTC. Protein: CASSLVTDWAETQYF.

This sequence joins TRBV4-3 and TRBJ2-7, with 7 bases identical to TRBD1. V was clipped by 0 bases and J by 3 bases; unmatched bases: 5. The germline V gene encodes CDR1 LGHNA and CDR2 YSLEER. This CDR3 region has 15 residues. CDR3 DNA sequence: TGCGCCAGCAGCCAAGAGAGGGGGCTGAGCTACGAGCAGTACTTC. It yields the protein CASSQERGLSYEQYF.